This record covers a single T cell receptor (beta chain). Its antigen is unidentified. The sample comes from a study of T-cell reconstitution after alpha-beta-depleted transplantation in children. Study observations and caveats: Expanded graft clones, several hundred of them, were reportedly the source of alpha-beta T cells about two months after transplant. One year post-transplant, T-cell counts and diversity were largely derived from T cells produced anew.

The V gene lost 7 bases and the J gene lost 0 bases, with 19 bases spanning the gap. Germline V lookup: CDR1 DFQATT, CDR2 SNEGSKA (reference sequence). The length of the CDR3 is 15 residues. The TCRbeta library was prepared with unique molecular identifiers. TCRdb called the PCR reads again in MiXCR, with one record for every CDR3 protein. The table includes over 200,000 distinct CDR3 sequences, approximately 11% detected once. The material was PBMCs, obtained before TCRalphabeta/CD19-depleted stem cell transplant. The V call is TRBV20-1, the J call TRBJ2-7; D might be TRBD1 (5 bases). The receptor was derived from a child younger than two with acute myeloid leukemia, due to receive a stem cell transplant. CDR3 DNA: TGCAGTGGGGGCCGGGCACCGGGCCGCTCCTACGAGCAGTACTTC. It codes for CSGGRAPGRSYEQYF.